This T cell receptor beta chain stems from a study of cytomegalovirus exposure and HLA in healthy donors. About the study: An early data release held 70 million to 90 million unique TCRs from HLA-typed donors. Whole-study findings and limits: Some TCR beta chains (roughly 160 of them) were listed as cytomegalovirus-associated. Upon later analysis, TCR association rates were observed to vary by HLA locus, being highest for DRB1 and lowest for HLA-C.

13 Jbeta primers and 60 Vbeta primers were used for the PCR. In the source study's methods: In a later analysis, some 10 million of 83 million or so unique beta chains occurred in at least two donors. The table came from immunoSEQ multiplex PCR; TCRdb's copy has only in-frame clones and leaves some out. V and J calls and clone size come straight from that table; D and trimming were deduced from the DNA. Among hundreds of thousands of clones listed, approximately 82% were seen once. Trimming removed 1 base from V and 5 bases from J, with 8 bases in between. Germline CDR1 reads SNHLY; CDR2 reads FYNNEI. This CDR3 comprises 13 residues. This clone was counted once. Antigen specificity is unknown.

The rearrangement uses TRBV2 and TRBJ2-5; D is uncertain. Sequenced sample: PBMCs. The clonotype was recovered from a woman in her 40s in good health and CMV-seronegative. The chain's CDR3 is CASSEVNGETQYF. In DNA form, the CDR3 reads TGTGCCAGCAGTGAAGTTAACGGGGAGACCCAGTACTTC.